The TCR beta chain described here comes from a study of blood T cell repertoires in COVID-19. Study information: Samples of COVID-19 (acute and convalescent) were obtained from the United States, Italy and Spain.

CDR3 length: 16 amino acids. Trimming left V 2 bases short and J 0 bases short, with 16 bases between. Germline CDR1 is GTSNPN and CDR2 is SVGIG (reference sequence). Per the authors' pipeline: Estimation of nucleated cell counts was performed using reference gene primer amplification. TCRdb's table, derived via immunoSEQ multiplex PCR, lists solely in-frame clones and lacks some. That table is the source of V, J and clone size, and D and trimming were worked out from the DNA. The sample has 110,000 to 150,000 clones, 85% to 90% seen once. This clonotype originated in a woman aged 35 to 49 with acute or convalescent COVID-19. Material for sequencing was peripheral blood. This chain joins TRBV30 and TRBJ1-1; D may be TRBD1 (6 bases). CDR3 residues: CAWSPRDTYLNTEAFF. The DNA for the CDR3 is TGTGCCTGGAGTCCCCGGGACACTTATCTGAACACTGAAGCTTTCTTT.